Given below is one T cell receptor beta chain in context. This entry comes from a study of blood T cell repertoires in COVID-19. Study-wide context: The United States, Italy and Spain provided the acute and convalescent COVID-19 samples.

Original data processing: Scientists estimated how many nucleated cells there were by amplifying reference gene primers. Clones were sequenced by immunoSEQ multiplex PCR, and TCRdb holds only the in-frame ones, with some missing. That table gives V, J and clone size, and the DNA gave D and trimming. The table includes just over 95,000 clones, over 75% detected once. Specimen: peripheral blood. This receptor was taken from a middle-aged man with acute or convalescent COVID-19.

This CDR3 reads CASSLRREGPTDTQYF. CDR3 nucleotides: TGCGCCAGCAGCTTGAGGCGGGAGGGCCCCACAGATACGCAGTATTTT. The rearrangement links TRBV5-1 to TRBJ2-3; 9 nucleotides align to TRBD2. The germline CDR1 and CDR2 sequences are SGHRS and YFSETQ. The V segment lost 1 base and the J segment 2 bases; nucleotides outside the gene matches: 5. The CDR3 spans 16 residues.